This passage covers 21 T cell receptor beta chains from one sample sequenced in a study of CXCR3-negative and CXCR3-positive naive CD8 T cells. Study results and limitations: Relative to CXCR3-negative naive cells, CXCR3-positive naive cells had more hydrophobic TRB CDR3s.

Antigens for these TCRs are unknown. The study made its TRB cDNA libraries by 5' RACE, adding UMI labels. One entry per CDR3 protein, without DNA, is what TCRdb gives after re-calling the 5' RACE reads. This table holds about 98,000 distinct CDR3 sequences. Sequenced input: naive CXCR3+ CD8+ T cells from blood. Specified subset: CD45RO-CCR7+CD27+CD95- naive CD8+ T cells expressing CXCR3 (TNR3+). All receptors come from a human donor in good health. Some clones in this sample may be carry-over from other donors' samples.

This chain links TRBV28 with TRBJ2-1; without DNA, the TCRdb call of TRBD1 cannot be checked. The CDR3 spans 13 residues. The germline V gene has CDR1 MDHEN and CDR2 SYDVKM. CDR3 sequence reads: CASSPTGTNEQFF.

The chain's CDR3 is CASYDRGHGYTF. The chain combines TRBV4-1 with TRBJ1-2; TCRdb outputs TRBD1, but without DNA this stays unchecked. Germline CDR1 reads MGHRA; CDR2 reads YSYEKL. This CDR3 has 12 residues.

V is TRBV7-3 and J is TRBJ2-3; checking the TCRdb D call of TRBD2 is not possible without DNA. The CDR3 loop spans 18 amino acids. CDR1 is SGHTA, CDR2 FQGTGA, per germline. This CDR3 reads CASSLDERTLPSTDTQYF.

This rearrangement joins TRBV7-3 to TRBJ2-3. This CDR3 has 17 residues. From germline, CDR1 is SGHTA and CDR2 FQGTGA. CDR3 in amino acids: CASSLGFGSAVTDTQYF.

The V call is TRBV12-3 or TRBV12-4, the J call TRBJ2-3; TCRdb names TRBD2, which stays unverified in the absence of DNA. This CDR3 contains 15 residues. CDR3 sequence reads: CASSNGLAVTDTQYF.

The V call is TRBV4-3, the J call TRBJ2-7. CDR1 is LGHNA and CDR2 is YSLEER in the germline V gene. This CDR3 is built from 13 residues. CDR3: CASSQDRPYEQYF.

The chain has TRBV19 and TRBJ2-7; there is no DNA to check the TCRdb D call of TRBD1. This CDR3 has 14 residues. CDR1 LNHDA and CDR2 SQIVND come from the germline V gene (reference sequence). The CDR3 sequence is CASSIPDSPYEQYF.

The chain is built from TRBV4-2 and TRBJ1-5. CDR3 length: 15 residues. Germline lookup yields CDR1 LGHNA and CDR2 YNFKEQ. CDR3 in amino acids: CASSQLFRDNQPQHF.

This chain connects TRBV6-2 or TRBV6-3 to TRBJ2-7; TCRdb indicates TRBD2, and absent DNA this call remains unverified. Germline loops: CDR1 MNHEY, CDR2 SVGEGT. This CDR3 is built from 14 residues. This chain's CDR3 is CASTLSLAGVEQYF.

The chain has TRBV4-2 and TRBJ2-5; the D call of TRBD1 rests on TCRdb alone, since no DNA is present to check it. The CDR3 has 16 residues. CDR1 LGHNA and CDR2 YNFKEQ come from the germline V gene. This CDR3 reads CASSLRPQGEQETQYF.

This chain joins TRBV2 and TRBJ2-7; the D call from TCRdb, TRBD2, cannot be confirmed without DNA. Germline CDR1 and CDR2: SNHLY and FYNNEI. There are 16 residues in the CDR3. The CDR3 region is CASSEVLRGLNYEQYF.

The rearrangement uses TRBV6-5 and TRBJ1-2; the TCRdb call, TRBD1, lacks DNA for checking. The CDR3 is made up of 17 amino acids. The germline CDR1 and CDR2 sequences are MNHEY and SVGAGI. The chain's CDR3 is CASSYSWSGDANYGYTF.

This chain joins TRBV7-2 and TRBJ2-1; TCRdb names TRBD1, which stays unverified in the absence of DNA. The germline V gene encodes CDR1 SGHTA and CDR2 FQGNSA. This CDR3 is built from 16 residues. The CDR3: CAGRMNAGAFYNEQFF.

The chain links TRBV2 to TRBJ2-1; TCRdb selects TRBD1, and the lack of DNA leaves this call unchecked. This CDR3 comprises 17 residues. Germline V CDR1 and CDR2: SNHLY, FYNNEI. The CDR3 sequence: CASSETGVRVFDNEQFF.

The genes are TRBV7-9 and TRBJ1-4. CDR1 and CDR2 (germline): SEHNR, FQNEAQ (reference sequence). This CDR3 has 17 amino acids. This chain's CDR3 is CASSAIDGSHLDEKLFF.

The chain is built from TRBV29-1 and TRBJ2-3; TCRdb's D gene call, TRBD1, goes unchecked for lack of DNA. Germline CDR1 is SQVTM and CDR2 is ANQGSEA. The CDR3 is made up of 13 amino acids. The CDR3 sequence: CSVAGQQSDTQYF.

The CDR3 reads CSTRGGVSCEQYF. The V call is TRBV29-1, the J call TRBJ2-7; TCRdb picks TRBD2, but there is no DNA to check that call. CDR3 size: 13 residues. The germline CDR1 and CDR2 sequences are SQVTM and ANQGSEA.

The chain joins TRBV2 to TRBJ2-3. There are 16 residues in the CDR3. From germline, CDR1 is SNHLY and CDR2 FYNNEI. CDR3 in amino acids: CASSVGTRRGTDTQYF.

The chain employs TRBV27 and TRBJ1-2; TCRdb picks TRBD1, but there is no DNA to check that call. Germline V CDR1 and CDR2: MNHEY, SMNVEV (reference sequence). The length of the CDR3 is 14 residues. This CDR3 reads CASSQYGDPVSYTF.

V and J are TRBV28 and TRBJ2-3; TCRdb's D gene call, TRBD2, goes unchecked for lack of DNA. The CDR3 runs to 17 residues. Germline-derived CDR1 and CDR2 are MDHEN and SYDVKM. The CDR3 sequence is CASSLFFLAGGTDTQYF.

The CDR3 reads CASSPPQILQETQYF. V usage is TRBV18 and J usage is TRBJ2-5. Per germline, CDR1 KGHSH and CDR2 LQKENI. The CDR3 is 15 amino acids.